This T cell receptor beta chain appears in the sequencing data of a study of blood T cell repertoires in COVID-19. With V trimmed by 5 bases and J by 7 bases, 18 bases remained unmatched. Germline CDR1 and CDR2: MNHNY and SVGAGI (reference sequence). The CDR3 is 18 residues long. Methods used by the authors: Reference gene primers were amplified, and this amplification served to estimate nucleated cell counts. Profiled with immunoSEQ multiplex PCR; TCRdb holds only in-frame clones, not every one. V and J calls and clone size are those listed in that table; D and trimming were worked out from the DNA. This table holds roughly 260,000 clones, around 87% found once. This clone has only one observation.

The receptor was isolated from a woman in her forties or fifties with acute or convalescent COVID-19. The chain combines TRBV6-6 with TRBJ1-5; 9 nucleotides align to TRBD1. Sequencing used peripheral blood. This CDR3 reads CASSPIHLGTGMRQPQHF. CDR3 DNA sequence: TGTGCCAGCAGTCCTATCCACTTAGGGACAGGGATGAGACAGCCCCAGCATTTT.